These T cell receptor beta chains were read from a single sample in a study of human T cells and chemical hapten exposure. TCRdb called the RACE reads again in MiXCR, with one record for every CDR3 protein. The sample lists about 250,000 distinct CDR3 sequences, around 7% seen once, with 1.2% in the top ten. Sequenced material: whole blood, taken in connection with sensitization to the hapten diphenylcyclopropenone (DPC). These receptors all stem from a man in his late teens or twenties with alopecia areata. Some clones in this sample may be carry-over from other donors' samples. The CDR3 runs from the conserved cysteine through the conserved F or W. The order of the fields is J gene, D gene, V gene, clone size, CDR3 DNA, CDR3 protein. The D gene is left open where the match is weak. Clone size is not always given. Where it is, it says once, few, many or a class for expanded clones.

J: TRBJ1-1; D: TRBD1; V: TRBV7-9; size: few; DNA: TGTGCCAGCAGCCTCCGACAGGGAAAAGCTTTCTTT; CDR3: CASSLRQGKAFF
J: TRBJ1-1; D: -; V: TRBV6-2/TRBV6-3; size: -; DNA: TGTGCCAGCAGTTACCTCACTATGAACACTGAAGCTTTCTTT; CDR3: CASSYLTMNTEAFF
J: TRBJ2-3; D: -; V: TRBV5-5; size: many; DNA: TGTGCCAGCAGCCCAACAGGGACAGATACGCAGTATTTT; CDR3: CASSPTGTDTQYF
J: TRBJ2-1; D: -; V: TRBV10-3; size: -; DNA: TGTGCCATCAGCCGTCCCCCGGGACAAACCTACAATGAGCAGTTCTTC; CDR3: CAISRPPGQTYNEQFF
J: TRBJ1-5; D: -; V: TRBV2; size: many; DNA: TGTGCCAGCGTGAGTTATAGCAATCAGCCCCAGCATTTT; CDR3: CASVSYSNQPQHF
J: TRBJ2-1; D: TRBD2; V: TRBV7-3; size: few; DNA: TGTGCCAGCAGCCCTAGCGGGGGGGCGCTGAACAATGAGCAGTTCTTC; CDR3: CASSPSGGALNNEQFF
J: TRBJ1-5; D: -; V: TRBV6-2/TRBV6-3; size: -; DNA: TGTGCCAGCAGACCCTACGGAGGAGGGGAGAGGAATCAGCCCCAGCATTTT; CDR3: CASRPYGGGERNQPQHF
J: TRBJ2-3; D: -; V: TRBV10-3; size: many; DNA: TGTGCCATCAGTGAGTTTGGGGGAGTGACAGATACGCAGTATTTT; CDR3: CAISEFGGVTDTQYF
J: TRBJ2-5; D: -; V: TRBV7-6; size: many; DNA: TGTGCCAGCAGCCCGGGACTCTACCAAGAGACCCAGTACTTC; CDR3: CASSPGLYQETQYF
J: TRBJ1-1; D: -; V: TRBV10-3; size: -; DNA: TGTGCCATCAGTGAGCTTACTACAGGGAACACTGAAGCTTTCTTT; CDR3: CAISELTTGNTEAFF
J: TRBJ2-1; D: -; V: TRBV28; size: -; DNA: TGTGCCAGCAGTACGGACAGCCTTCGCAATGAGCAGTTCTTC; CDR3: CASSTDSLRNEQFF
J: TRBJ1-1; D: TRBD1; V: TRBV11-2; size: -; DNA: TGTGCCAGCAGCTTCCCCGGACAGGGCTTGAACACTGAAGCTTTCTTT; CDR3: CASSFPGQGLNTEAFF
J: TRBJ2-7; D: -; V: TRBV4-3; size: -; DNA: TGCGCCAGCAGCCACGGATTTTCCTACGAGCAGTACTTC; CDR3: CASSHGFSYEQYF
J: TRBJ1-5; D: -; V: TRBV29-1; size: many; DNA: TGCAGCGTGCTAGTCAGGGGCGGAAGCAATCAGCCCCAGCATTTT; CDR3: CSVLVRGGSNQPQHF
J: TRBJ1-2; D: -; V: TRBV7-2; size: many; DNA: TGTGCCAGCAGCTTACCACAGATGAACTATGGCTACACCTTC; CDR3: CASSLPQMNYGYTF
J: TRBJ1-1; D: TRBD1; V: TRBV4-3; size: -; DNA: TGCGCCAGCAGCCAAGATCGGGGACAGGGGGGGATAGGGAGCACTGAAGCTTTCTTT; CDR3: CASSQDRGQGGIGSTEAFF
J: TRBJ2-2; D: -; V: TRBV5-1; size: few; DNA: TGCGCCAGCAGCCAGGGCGGCGCGGTAGGCGGGGAGCTGTTTTTT; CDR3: CASSQGGAVGGELFF
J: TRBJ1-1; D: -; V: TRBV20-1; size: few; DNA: TGCAGTGCTACCCCTACCGGGTTCACTGAAGCTTTCTTT; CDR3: CSATPTGFTEAFF
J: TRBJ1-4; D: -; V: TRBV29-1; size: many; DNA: TGCAGCGTTGGACGGGCGGATGAAAAACTGTTTTTT; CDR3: CSVGRADEKLFF
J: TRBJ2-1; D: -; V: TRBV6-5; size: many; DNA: TGTGCCAGTACCCTCGGGGAATACAATGAGCAGTTCTTC; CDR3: CASTLGEYNEQFF
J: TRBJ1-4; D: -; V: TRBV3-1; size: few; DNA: TGTGCCAGCAGCCACCGTGAAAAACTGTTTTTT; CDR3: CASSHREKLFF
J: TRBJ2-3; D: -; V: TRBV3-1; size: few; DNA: TGTGCCAGCAGCCAAGGGGGCTGGTCAGATACGCAGTATTTT; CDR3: CASSQGGWSDTQYF
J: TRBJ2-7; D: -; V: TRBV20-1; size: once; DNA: TGCAGTGCTAGAGGCCGAATCTCCTACGAGCAGTACTTC; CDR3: CSARGRISYEQYF
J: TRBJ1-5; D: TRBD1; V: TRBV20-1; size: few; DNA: TGCAGTGCCCCCGGGACAGGGCTCCAGCCCCAGCATTTT; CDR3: CSAPGTGLQPQHF
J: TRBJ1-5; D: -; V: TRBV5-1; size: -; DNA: TGCGCCAGCAGCTTTTGGGGAGGTGATCAGCCCCAGCATTTT; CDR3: CASSFWGGDQPQHF
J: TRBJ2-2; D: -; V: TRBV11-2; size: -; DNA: TGTGCCAGCAGCTCCCCCGGGATATCGAACACCGGGGAGCTGTTTTTT; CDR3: CASSSPGISNTGELFF
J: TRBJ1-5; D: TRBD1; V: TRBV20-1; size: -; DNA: TGCAGTGCTAGGCAGGGGACAGGGCAATATAGCAATCAGCCCCAGCATTTT; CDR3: CSARQGTGQYSNQPQHF
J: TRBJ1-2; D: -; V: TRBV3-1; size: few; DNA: TGTGCCAGCAGCCCATACGGCTATGGCTACACCTTC; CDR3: CASSPYGYGYTF
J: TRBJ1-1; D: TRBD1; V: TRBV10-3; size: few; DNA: TGTGCCATCAGTGAGTCAACAGACAGGGGCGCTGAAGCTTTCTTT; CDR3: CAISESTDRGAEAFF
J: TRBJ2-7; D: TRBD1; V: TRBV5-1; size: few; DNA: TGCGCCAGCAGCCGGGACAGGCGGACCTACGAGCAGTACTTC; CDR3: CASSRDRRTYEQYF
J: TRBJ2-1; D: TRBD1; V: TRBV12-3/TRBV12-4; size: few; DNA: TGTGCCAGCAGGAGGGGACAGGCGAGGCTGGGTGAGCAGTTCTTC; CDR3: CASRRGQARLGEQFF
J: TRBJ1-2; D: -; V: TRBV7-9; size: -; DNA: TGTGCCAGCAGCTTAGGCAGGGACAACGGCTACACCTTC; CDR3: CASSLGRDNGYTF
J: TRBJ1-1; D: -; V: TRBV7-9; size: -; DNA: TGTGCCAGCAGCTGGGACATAAACACTGAAGCTTTCTTT; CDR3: CASSWDINTEAFF
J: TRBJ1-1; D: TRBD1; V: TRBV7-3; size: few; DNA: TGTGCCAGCAGCTACAGTACTGCCACAGGGGGCTTGACTGAAGCTTTCTTT; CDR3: CASSYSTATGGLTEAFF
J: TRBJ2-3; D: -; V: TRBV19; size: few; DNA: TGTGCCAGTAGTATTAACCAAGGACTGGCCACAGATACGCAGTATTTT; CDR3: CASSINQGLATDTQYF
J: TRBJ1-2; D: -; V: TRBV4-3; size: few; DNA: TGCGCCAGCAGCCACACAGGGAGGAGGAACTATGGCTACACCTTC; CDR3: CASSHTGRRNYGYTF
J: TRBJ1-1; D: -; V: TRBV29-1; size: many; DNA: TGCAGCGTTGTTGGCAGCGTGAACACTGAAGCTTTCTTT; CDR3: CSVVGSVNTEAFF
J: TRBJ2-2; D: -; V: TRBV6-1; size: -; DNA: TGTGCCAGCGGAGGGGGCACTCCCCCTCTGGCCGGGGAGCTGTTTTTT; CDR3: CASGGGTPPLAGELFF
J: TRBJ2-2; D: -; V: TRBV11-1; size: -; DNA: TGTGCCAGCACCCAGAGCCTTAACACCGGGGAGCTGTTTTTT; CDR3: CASTQSLNTGELFF
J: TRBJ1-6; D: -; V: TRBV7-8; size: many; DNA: TGTGCCAGCAGCGCGACAGGCGGGGGAAATTCACCCCTCCACTTT; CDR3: CASSATGGGNSPLHF
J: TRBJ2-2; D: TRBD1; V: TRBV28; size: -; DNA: TGTGCCAGCAGTTCCTCGGGACAGGGGACCGGGGAGCTGTTTTTT; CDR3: CASSSSGQGTGELFF
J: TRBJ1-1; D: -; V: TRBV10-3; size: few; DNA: TGTGCCATCGGAGGAGCTCTGGGCACTGAAGCTTTCTTT; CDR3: CAIGGALGTEAFF
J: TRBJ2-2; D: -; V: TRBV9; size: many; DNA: TGTGCCAGCAGCGTAGTTAAGGGAACCGGGGAGCTGTTTTTT; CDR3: CASSVVKGTGELFF
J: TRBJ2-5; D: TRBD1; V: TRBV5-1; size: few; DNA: TGCGCCAGTGCGGTTCTGACAGGGGATACGGAGACCCAGTACTTC; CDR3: CASAVLTGDTETQYF
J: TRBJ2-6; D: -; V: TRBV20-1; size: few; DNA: TGCAGTGCTGGGCCGGTCAACTCTGGGGCCAACGTCCTGACTTTC; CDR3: CSAGPVNSGANVLTF
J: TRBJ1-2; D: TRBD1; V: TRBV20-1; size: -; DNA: TGCAGTGCGATGGAGGACAGGTTTTCTAACTATGGCTACACCTTC; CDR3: CSAMEDRFSNYGYTF